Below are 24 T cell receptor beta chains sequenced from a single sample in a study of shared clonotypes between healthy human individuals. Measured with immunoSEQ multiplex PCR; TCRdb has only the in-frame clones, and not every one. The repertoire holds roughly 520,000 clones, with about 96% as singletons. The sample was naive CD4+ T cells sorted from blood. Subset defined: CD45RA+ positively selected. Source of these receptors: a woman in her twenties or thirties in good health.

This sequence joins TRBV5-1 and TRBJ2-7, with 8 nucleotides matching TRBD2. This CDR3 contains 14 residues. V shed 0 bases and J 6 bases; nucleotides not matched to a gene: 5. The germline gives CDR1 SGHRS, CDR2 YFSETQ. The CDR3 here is CASSLEAGGGEQYF. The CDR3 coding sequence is TGCGCCAGCAGCTTGGAGGCGGGAGGAGGCGAGCAGTACTTC.

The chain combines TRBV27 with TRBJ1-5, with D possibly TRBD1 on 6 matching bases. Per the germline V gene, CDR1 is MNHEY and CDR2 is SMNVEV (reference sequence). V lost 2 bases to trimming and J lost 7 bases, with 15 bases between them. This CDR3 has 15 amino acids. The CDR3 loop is CASSLRPGVEQPQHF. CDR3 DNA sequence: TGTGCCAGCAGTTTACGGCCAGGGGTAGAGCAGCCCCAGCATTTT.

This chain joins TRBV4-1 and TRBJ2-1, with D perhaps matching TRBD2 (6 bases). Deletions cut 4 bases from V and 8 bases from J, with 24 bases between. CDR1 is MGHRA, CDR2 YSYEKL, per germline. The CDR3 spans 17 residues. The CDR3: CASSRLPTSGRVDEQFF. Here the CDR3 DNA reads TGCGCCAGCAGCCGTTTGCCGACTAGTGGCCGGGTGGATGAGCAGTTCTTC.

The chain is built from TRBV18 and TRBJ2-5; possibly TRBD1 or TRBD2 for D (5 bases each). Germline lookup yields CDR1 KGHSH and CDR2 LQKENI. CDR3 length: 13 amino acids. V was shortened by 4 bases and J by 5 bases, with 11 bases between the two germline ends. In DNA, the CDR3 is TGTGCCAGCTCACAGGGCGAGGGGGAGACCCAGTACTTC. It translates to CASSQGEGETQYF.

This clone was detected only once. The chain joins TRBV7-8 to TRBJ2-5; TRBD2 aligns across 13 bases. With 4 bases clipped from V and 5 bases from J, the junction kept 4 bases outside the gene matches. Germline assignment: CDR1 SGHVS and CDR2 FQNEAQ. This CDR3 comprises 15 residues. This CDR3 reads CASSSGLAGFETQYF. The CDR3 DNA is TGTGCCAGCAGCTCGGGACTAGCGGGATTTGAGACCCAGTACTTC. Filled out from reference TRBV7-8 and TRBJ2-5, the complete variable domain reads GAGVSQSPRYKVAKRGQDVALRCDPISGHVSLFWYQQALGQGPEFLTYFQNEAQLDKSGLPSDRFFAERPEGSVSTLKIQRTQQEDSAVYLCASSSGLAGFETQYFGPGTRLLVL.

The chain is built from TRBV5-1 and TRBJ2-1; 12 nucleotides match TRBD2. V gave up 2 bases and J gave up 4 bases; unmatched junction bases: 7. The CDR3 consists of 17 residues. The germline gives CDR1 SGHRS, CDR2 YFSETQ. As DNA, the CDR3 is TGCGCCAGCAGCTTTTTACGGACTAGCGGGGTTTACAATGAGCAGTTCTTC. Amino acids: CASSFLRTSGVYNEQFF.

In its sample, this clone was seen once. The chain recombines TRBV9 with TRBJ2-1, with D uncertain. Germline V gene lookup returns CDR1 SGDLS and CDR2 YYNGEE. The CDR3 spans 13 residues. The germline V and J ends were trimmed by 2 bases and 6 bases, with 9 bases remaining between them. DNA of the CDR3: TGTGCCAGCAGCGTGAGCATGGGCAATGAGCAGTTCTTC. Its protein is CASSVSMGNEQFF.

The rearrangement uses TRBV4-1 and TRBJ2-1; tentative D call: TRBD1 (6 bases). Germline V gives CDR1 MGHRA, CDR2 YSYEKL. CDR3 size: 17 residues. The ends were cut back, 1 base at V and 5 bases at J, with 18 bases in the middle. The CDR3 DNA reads TGCGCCAGCAGCCAAGCAAGAGGGGGAGAGCGGAACAATGAGCAGTTCTTC. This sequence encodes CASSQARGGERNNEQFF.

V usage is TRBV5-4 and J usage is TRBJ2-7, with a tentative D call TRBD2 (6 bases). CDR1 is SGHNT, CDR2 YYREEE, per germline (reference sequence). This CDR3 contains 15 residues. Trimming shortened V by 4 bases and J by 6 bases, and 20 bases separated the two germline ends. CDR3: CASSPDRGGFSEQYF. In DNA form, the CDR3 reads TGTGCCAGCAGCCCCGACCGGGGAGGTTTCTCCGAGCAGTACTTC.

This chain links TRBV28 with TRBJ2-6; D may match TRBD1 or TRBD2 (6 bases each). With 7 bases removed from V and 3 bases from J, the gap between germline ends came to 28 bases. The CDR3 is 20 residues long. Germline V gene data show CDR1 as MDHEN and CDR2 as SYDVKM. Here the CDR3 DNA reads TGTGCCAGCAAACACATAGACAGGCGGGGACATCGGGATGGGGCCAACGTCCTGACTTTC. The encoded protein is CASKHIDRRGHRDGANVLTF.

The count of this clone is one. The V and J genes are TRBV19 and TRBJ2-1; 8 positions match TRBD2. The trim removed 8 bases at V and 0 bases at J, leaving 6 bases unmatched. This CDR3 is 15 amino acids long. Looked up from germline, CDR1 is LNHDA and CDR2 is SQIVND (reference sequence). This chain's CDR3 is CASAGGDGSYNEQFF. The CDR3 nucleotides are TGTGCCAGTGCCGGGGGGGACGGCTCCTACAATGAGCAGTTCTTC.

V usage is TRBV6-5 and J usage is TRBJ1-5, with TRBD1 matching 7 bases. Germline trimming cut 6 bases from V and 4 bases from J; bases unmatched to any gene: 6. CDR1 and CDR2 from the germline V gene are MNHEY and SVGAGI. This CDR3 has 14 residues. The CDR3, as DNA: TGTGCCAGCAGCCCTCCGACAGGGAATCAGCCCCAGCATTTT. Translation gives CASSPPTGNQPQHF.

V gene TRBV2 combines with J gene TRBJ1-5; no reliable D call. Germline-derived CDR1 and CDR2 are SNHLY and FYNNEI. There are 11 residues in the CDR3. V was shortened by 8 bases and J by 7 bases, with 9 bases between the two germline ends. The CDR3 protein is CASSRGQPQHF. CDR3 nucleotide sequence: TGTGCCAGCTCACGAGGGCAGCCCCAGCATTTT.

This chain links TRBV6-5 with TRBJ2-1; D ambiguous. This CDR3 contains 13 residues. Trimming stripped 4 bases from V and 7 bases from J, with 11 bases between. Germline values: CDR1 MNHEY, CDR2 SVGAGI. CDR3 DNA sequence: TGTGCCAGCAGTTCCGACGTGGTTAATGAGCAGTTCTTC. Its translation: CASSSDVVNEQFF.

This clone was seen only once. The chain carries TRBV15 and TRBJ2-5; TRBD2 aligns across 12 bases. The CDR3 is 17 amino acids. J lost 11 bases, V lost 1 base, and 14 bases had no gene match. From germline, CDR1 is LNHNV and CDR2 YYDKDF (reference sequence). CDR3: CATSRVGGPSGRGEQYF. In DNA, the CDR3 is TGTGCCACCAGCAGAGTCGGAGGCCCTAGCGGGAGGGGGGAGCAGTACTTC.

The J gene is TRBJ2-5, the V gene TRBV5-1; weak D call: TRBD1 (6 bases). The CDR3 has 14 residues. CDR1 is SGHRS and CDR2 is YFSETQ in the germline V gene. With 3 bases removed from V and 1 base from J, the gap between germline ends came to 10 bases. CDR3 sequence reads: CASSSQGIQETQYF. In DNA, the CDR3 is TGCGCCAGCAGCTCACAGGGTATCCAAGAGACCCAGTACTTC.

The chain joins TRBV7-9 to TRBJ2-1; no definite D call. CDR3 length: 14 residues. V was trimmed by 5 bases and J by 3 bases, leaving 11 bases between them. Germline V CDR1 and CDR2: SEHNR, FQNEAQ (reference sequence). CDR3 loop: CASSHQGGYNEQFF. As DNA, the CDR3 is TGTGCCAGCAGCCACCAAGGCGGCTACAATGAGCAGTTCTTC. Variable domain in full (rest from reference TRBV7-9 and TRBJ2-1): DTGVSQNPRHKITKRGQNVTFRCDPISEHNRLYWYRQTLGQGPEFLTYFQNEAQLEKSRLLSDRFSAERPKGSFSTLEIQRTEQGDSAMYLCASSHQGGYNEQFFGPGTRLTVL.

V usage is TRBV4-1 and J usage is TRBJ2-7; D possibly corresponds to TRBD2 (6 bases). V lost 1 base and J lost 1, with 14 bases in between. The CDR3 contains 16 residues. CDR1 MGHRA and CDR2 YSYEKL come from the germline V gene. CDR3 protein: CASSQAGGKNSYEQYF. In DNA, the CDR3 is TGCGCCAGCAGCCAAGCTGGCGGGAAGAATTCCTACGAGCAGTACTTC.

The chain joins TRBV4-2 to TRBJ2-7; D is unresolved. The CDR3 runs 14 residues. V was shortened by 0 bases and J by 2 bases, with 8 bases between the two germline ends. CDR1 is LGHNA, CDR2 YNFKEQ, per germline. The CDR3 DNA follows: TGTGCCAGCAGCCAAGAACGGCTAGCCTACGAGCAGTACTTC. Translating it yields CASSQERLAYEQYF.

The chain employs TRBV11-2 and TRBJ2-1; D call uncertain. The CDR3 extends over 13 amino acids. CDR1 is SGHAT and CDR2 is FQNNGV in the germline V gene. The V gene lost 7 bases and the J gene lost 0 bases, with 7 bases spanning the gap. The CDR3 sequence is CASTHRSYNEQFF. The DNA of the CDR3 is TGTGCCAGCACCCACCGCTCCTACAATGAGCAGTTCTTC.

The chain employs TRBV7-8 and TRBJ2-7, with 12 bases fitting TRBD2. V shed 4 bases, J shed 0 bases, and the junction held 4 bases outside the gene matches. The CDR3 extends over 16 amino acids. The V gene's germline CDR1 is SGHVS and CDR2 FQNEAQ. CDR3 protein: CASSSLAGGSSYEQYF. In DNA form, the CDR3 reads TGTGCCAGCAGCTCCCTAGCGGGAGGGAGCTCCTACGAGCAGTACTTC.

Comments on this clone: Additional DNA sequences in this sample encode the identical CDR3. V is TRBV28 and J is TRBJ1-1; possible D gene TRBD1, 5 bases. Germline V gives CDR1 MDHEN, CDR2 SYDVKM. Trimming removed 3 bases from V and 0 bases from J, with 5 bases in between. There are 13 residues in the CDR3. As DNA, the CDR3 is TGTGCCAGCAGTTTGGGACTGAACACTGAAGCTTTCTTT. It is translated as CASSLGLNTEAFF.

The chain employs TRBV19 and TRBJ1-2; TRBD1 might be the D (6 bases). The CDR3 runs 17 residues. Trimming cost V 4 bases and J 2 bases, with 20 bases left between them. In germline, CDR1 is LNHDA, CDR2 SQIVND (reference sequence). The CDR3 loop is CASSTPSGGGPNYGYTF. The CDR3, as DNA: TGTGCCAGTAGTACCCCCTCGGGGGGGGGCCCCAACTATGGCTACACCTTC. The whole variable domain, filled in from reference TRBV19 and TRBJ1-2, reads DGGITQSPKYLFRKEGQNVTLSCEQNLNHDAMYWYRQDPGQGLRLIYYSQIVNDFQKGDIAEGYSVSREKKESFPLTVTSAQKNPTAFYLCASSTPSGGGPNYGYTFGSGTRLTVV.

This chain's CDR3 is CASSLVIQDYFRTDTQYF. The CDR3 region has the DNA TGTGCCAGCAGCTTAGTAATTCAGGACTATTTTCGCACAGATACGCAGTATTTT. V gene TRBV7-2 combines with J gene TRBJ2-3, with a tentative D call TRBD2 (6 bases). The ends were cut back, 1 base at V and 1 base at J, with 18 bases in the middle. This CDR3 contains 18 residues. In germline, CDR1 is SGHTA, CDR2 FQGNSA.